The 29 T cell receptor beta chains presented below share a single source sample, sequenced in a study of T cells expressing NK-cell markers. TCRdb reprocessed the 5' RACE reads and keeps a single row for each CDR3 protein, giving no DNA. Its listing shows about 390,000 distinct CDR3 sequences. Sequencing was done on a sample of blood T cells: a sorted CD56 or NKG2C T cell subset, CD4+ or CD8+ T cells, or bulk PBMC T cells (not recorded which). The receptors shown here come from a woman in her forties or fifties in good health.

The CDR3 loop reads CASSPIVLSRLATEQYF. The chain is built from TRBV19 and TRBJ2-7; TCRdb's D call, TRBD2, is unchecked because there is no DNA. The CDR3 has 17 residues. CDR1 and CDR2 (germline): LNHDA, SQIVND (reference sequence).

The chain couples TRBV25-1 to TRBJ2-2; TCRdb picks TRBD2, but there is no DNA to check that call. The CDR3 is 15 amino acids. Per the germline V gene, CDR1 is MGHDK and CDR2 is SYGVNS. The CDR3 here is CASSDPGTSTGELFF.

The rearrangement uses TRBV9 and TRBJ2-1; TCRdb names TRBD1, which stays unverified in the absence of DNA. Germline CDR1 SGDLS, CDR2 YYNGEE. The length of the CDR3 is 13 residues. This chain's CDR3 is CASSEDRAAEQFF.

The genes are TRBV20-1 and TRBJ2-5; TCRdb indicates TRBD2, and absent DNA this call remains unverified. The CDR3 has 14 residues. Germline V gives CDR1 DFQATT, CDR2 SNEGSKA (reference sequence). The CDR3 protein is CSARGGTSQETQYF.

J is TRBJ2-1 and V is TRBV7-6; TCRdb's D gene call, TRBD2, goes unchecked for lack of DNA. The CDR3 totals 18 residues. The germline gives CDR1 SGHVS, CDR2 FNYEAQ. This CDR3 reads CASSTWTSGSIRPNEQFF.

The chain carries TRBV5-1 and TRBJ2-1; TCRdb's D call of TRBD2 is untestable without DNA. The germline V gene encodes CDR1 SGHRS and CDR2 YFSETQ. The CDR3 consists of 15 residues. The CDR3 is CASSLSEGGPNEQFF.

The chain is built from TRBV5-1 and TRBJ1-4; TCRdb proposes TRBD1, but this gene call is untestable without DNA. The CDR3 is made up of 14 amino acids. CDR1 and CDR2 from the germline V gene are SGHRS and YFSETQ. The CDR3 loop is CASSFPGGNEKLFF.

The chain employs TRBV28 and TRBJ2-2; the D call from TCRdb, TRBD1, cannot be confirmed without DNA. The CDR3 has 15 amino acids. CDR1 is MDHEN, CDR2 SYDVKM, per germline. The CDR3 here is CASSFIRRGAGELFF.

This rearrangement joins TRBV5-6 to TRBJ2-1; TCRdb lists TRBD2, though no DNA is available to test this call. The germline gives CDR1 SGHDT, CDR2 YYEEEE. This CDR3 region has 14 residues. CDR3 loop: CASSQTSGRDEQFF.

The chain joins TRBV10-3 to TRBJ2-6. This CDR3 has 13 residues. The V gene's germline CDR1 is ENHRY and CDR2 SYGVKD. The CDR3 sequence: CAIRFSGANVLTF.

The chain joins TRBV7-9 to TRBJ2-1; TCRdb reports TRBD2, a call that lacks DNA to check it against. Germline V CDR1 and CDR2: SEHNR, FQNEAQ (reference sequence). This CDR3 has 15 amino acids. The CDR3 loop reads CASSSSSGRAEEQFF. Together with reference TRBV7-9 and TRBJ2-1, the CDR3 gives the full variable domain: DTGVSQNPRHKITKRGQNVTFRCDPISEHNRLYWYRQTLGQGPEFLTYFQNEAQLEKSRLLSDRFSAERPKGSFSTLEIQRTEQGDSAMYLCASSSSSGRAEEQFFGPGTRLTVL.

This chain joins TRBV7-8 and TRBJ2-7. In germline, CDR1 is SGHVS, CDR2 FQNEAQ. The CDR3 extends over 14 amino acids. The CDR3 protein is CASSLARTNYEQYF.

The chain recombines TRBV4-1 with TRBJ1-3. Germline loops: CDR1 MGHRA, CDR2 YSYEKL. CDR3 length: 17 amino acids. CDR3 loop: CASSQDVRAGAGNTIYF.

The chain joins TRBV20-1 to TRBJ2-5; the D call of TRBD2 rests on TCRdb alone, since no DNA is present to check it. This CDR3 is built from 12 residues. Germline values: CDR1 DFQATT, CDR2 SNEGSKA (reference sequence). The chain's CDR3 is CSASSEKETQYF.

V is TRBV7-7 and J is TRBJ2-1; the TRBD2 assignment by TCRdb is unverifiable without DNA. CDR1 and CDR2 (germline): SSHAT, FNYEAQ (reference sequence). The CDR3 totals 15 residues. This chain's CDR3 is CASSWLAGGLDEQFF. The full variable domain, rest sourced from reference TRBV7-7 and TRBJ2-1, is GAGVSQSPRYKVTKRGQDVTLRCDPISSHATLYWYQQALGQGPEFLTYFNYEAQPDKSGLPSDRFSAERPEGSISTLTIQRTEQRDSAMYRCASSWLAGGLDEQFFGPGTRLTVL.

The chain joins TRBV12-3 or TRBV12-4 to TRBJ2-1; TCRdb designates TRBD2, a call that cannot be tested without DNA. CDR3 length: 15 residues. The CDR3 reads CASSFSAGGINEQFF.

This chain links TRBV12-3 or TRBV12-4 with TRBJ2-7; TCRdb calls TRBD1, which cannot be checked without DNA. The CDR3 has 18 residues. Here the CDR3 reads CASSYPPGGGQQKYEQYF.

This chain connects TRBV10-3 to TRBJ2-5. The length of the CDR3 is 12 residues. CDR1 is ENHRY, CDR2 SYGVKD, per germline. The CDR3 protein is CAISGRTETQYF.

V usage is TRBV15 and J usage is TRBJ1-2. The CDR3 spans 12 residues. Germline V gives CDR1 LNHNV, CDR2 YYDKDF (reference sequence). The CDR3 spells CATSEDVNGYTF. Using reference TRBV15 and TRBJ1-2 for the parts outside the CDR3, the full variable domain is DAMVIQNPRYQVTQFGKPVTLSCSQTLNHNVMYWYQQKSSQAPKLLFHYYDKDFNNEADTPDNFQSRRPNTSFCFLDIRSPGLGDTAMYLCATSEDVNGYTFGSGTRLTVV.

The chain joins TRBV7-8 to TRBJ2-5; the D gene TCRdb calls, TRBD1, cannot be checked with no DNA. This CDR3 comprises 15 residues. Looked up from germline, CDR1 is SGHVS and CDR2 is FQNEAQ. CDR3 sequence reads: CASSLAGGDQETQYF.

This chain uses TRBV4-1 with TRBJ1-5. This CDR3 is 18 amino acids long. The germline gives CDR1 MGHRA, CDR2 YSYEKL. The CDR3 spells CASSQVAPGTRENQPQHF.

The V and J genes are TRBV5-1 and TRBJ1-2. This CDR3 has 14 residues. From germline, CDR1 is SGHRS and CDR2 YFSETQ. CDR3 in amino acids: CASSEAPPNYGYTF.

The chain employs TRBV5-1 and TRBJ1-3; TCRdb proposes TRBD1, but this gene call is untestable without DNA. Germline CDR1 is SGHRS and CDR2 is YFSETQ. The CDR3 consists of 18 residues. The CDR3 spells CASSLAARGRGLGNTIYF.

The CDR3 sequence is CASSSPASLSTDTQYF. The chain has TRBV28 and TRBJ2-3; the D call from TCRdb, TRBD1, cannot be confirmed without DNA. Germline assignment: CDR1 MDHEN and CDR2 SYDVKM. This CDR3 contains 16 residues. The whole variable domain, filled in from reference TRBV28 and TRBJ2-3, reads DVKVTQSSRYLVKRTGEKVFLECVQDMDHENMFWYRQDPGLGLRLIYFSYDVKMKEKGDIPEGYSVSREKKERFSLILESASTNQTSMYLCASSSPASLSTDTQYFGPGTRLTVL.

The chain links TRBV7-3 to TRBJ2-1. This CDR3 has 15 residues. Germline CDR1 reads SGHTA; CDR2 reads FQGTGA. CDR3 loop: CASSPDLSSYNEQFF.

The V gene is TRBV14, the J gene TRBJ1-2. The length of the CDR3 is 15 residues. Per the germline V gene, CDR1 is SGHDN and CDR2 is FVKESK. This chain's CDR3 is CASSQRISGIDGYTF.

This chain's CDR3 is CASSQADALNSPLHF. The chain is built from TRBV4-1 and TRBJ1-6. CDR3 length equals 15 residues. In germline, CDR1 is MGHRA, CDR2 YSYEKL.

This rearrangement joins TRBV10-3 to TRBJ2-2. The V gene's germline CDR1 is ENHRY and CDR2 SYGVKD. This CDR3 has 14 amino acids. The chain's CDR3 is CAIGGRTYTGELFF.

The gene calls are TRBV5-1 and TRBJ1-2. Germline V CDR1 and CDR2: SGHRS, YFSETQ. The CDR3 length is 13 residues. The CDR3 spells CASSLVAVYGYTF.